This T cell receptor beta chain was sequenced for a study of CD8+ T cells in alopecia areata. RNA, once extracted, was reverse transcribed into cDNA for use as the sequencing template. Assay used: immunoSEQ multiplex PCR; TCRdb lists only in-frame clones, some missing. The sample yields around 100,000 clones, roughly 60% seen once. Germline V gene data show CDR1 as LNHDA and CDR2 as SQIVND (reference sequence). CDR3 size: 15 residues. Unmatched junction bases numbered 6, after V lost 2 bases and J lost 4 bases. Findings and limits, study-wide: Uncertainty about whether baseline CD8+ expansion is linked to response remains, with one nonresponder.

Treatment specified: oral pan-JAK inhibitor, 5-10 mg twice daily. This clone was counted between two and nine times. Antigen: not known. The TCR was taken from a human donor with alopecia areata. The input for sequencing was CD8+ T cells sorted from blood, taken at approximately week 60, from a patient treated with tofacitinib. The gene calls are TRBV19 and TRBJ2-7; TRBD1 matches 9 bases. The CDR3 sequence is CASSILEGTGYEQYF. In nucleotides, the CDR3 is TGTGCCAGTAGTATATTGGAGGGGACAGGGTACGAGCAGTACTTC.